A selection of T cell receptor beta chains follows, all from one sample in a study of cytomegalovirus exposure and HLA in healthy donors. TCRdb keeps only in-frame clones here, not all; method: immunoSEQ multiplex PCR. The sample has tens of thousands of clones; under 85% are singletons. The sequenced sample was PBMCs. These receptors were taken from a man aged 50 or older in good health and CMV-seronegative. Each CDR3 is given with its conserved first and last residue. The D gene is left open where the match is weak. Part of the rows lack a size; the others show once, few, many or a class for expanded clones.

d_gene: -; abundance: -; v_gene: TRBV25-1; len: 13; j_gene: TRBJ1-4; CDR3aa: CASRREVGEKLFF; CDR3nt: TGTGCCAGCAGGAGGGAGGTCGGGGAAAAACTGTTTTTT
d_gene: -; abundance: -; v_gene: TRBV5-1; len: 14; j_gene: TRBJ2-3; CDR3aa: CASSLAVVSDTQYF; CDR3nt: TGCGCCAGCAGCTTGGCGGTGGTGTCGGATACGCAGTATTTT
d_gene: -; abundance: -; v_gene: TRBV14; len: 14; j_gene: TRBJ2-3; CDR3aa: CASSQDRGTDTQYF; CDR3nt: TGTGCCAGCAGCCAAGACAGGGGTACAGATACGCAGTATTTT
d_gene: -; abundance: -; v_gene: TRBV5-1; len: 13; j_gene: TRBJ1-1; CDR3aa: CASSGDSYLEAFF; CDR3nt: TGCGCCAGCAGCGGAGACAGCTACCTTGAAGCTTTCTTT
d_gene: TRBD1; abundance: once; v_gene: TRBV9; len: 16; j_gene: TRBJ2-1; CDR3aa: CASSRTSGTGGNEQFF; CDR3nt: TGTGCCAGCAGCCGCACCTCCGGGACAGGGGGGAATGAGCAGTTCTTC
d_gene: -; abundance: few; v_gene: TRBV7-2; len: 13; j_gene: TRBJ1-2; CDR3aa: CASSLSGPLGYTF; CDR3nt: TGTGCCAGCAGCTTATCAGGTCCGCTTGGCTACACCTTC
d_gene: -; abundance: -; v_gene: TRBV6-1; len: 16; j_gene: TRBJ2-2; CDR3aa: CASSEALRSNTGELFF; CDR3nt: TGTGCCAGCAGTGAAGCGCTGAGGAGTAACACCGGGGAGCTGTTTTTT
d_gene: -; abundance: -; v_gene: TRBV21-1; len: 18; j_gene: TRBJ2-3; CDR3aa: CASSPQGGSGGNTDTQYF; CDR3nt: TGTGCCAGCAGCCCCCAGGGGGGAAGCGGGGGAAACACAGATACGCAGTATTTT
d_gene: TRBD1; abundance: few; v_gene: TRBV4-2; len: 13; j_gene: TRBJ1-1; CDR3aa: CASSLRTGQEAFF; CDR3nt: TGTGCCAGCAGCCTCCGGACAGGGCAAGAAGCTTTCTTT
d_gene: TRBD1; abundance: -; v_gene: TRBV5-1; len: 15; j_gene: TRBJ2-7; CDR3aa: CASSWGDRDSYEQYF; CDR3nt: TGCGCCAGCAGCTGGGGGGACAGGGACTCCTACGAGCAGTACTTC
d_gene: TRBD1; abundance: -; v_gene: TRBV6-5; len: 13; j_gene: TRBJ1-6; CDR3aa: CASGQGGNSPLHF; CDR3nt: TGTGCCAGCGGACAGGGAGGGAATTCACCCCTCCACTTT
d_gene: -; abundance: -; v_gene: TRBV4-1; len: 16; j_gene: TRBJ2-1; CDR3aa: CASSRAGGVGVNEQFF; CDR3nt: TGCGCCAGCAGCCGGGCGGGCGGGGTGGGGGTCAATGAGCAGTTCTTC
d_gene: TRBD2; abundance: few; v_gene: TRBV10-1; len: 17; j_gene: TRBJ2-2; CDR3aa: CASSGAGLAGVSGELFF; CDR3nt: TGCGCCAGCAGTGGTGCCGGACTAGCGGGGGTCTCCGGGGAGCTGTTTTTT
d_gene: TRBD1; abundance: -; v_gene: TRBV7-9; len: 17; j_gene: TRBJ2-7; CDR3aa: CASSQPVPGQGTYEQYF; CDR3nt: TGTGCCAGCAGCCAGCCCGTCCCGGGACAGGGTACCTACGAGCAGTACTTC
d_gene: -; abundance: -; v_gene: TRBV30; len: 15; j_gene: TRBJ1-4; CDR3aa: CAWTGERTLARKLFF; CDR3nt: TGTGCCTGGACCGGCGAACGGACACTCGCCAGAAAACTGTTTTTT
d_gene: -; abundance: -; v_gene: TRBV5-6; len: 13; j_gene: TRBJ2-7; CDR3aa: CASSFFGAYEQYF; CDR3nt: TGTGCCAGCAGCTTTTTCGGGGCCTACGAGCAGTACTTC
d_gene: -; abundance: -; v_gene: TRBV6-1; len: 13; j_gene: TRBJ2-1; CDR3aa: CASSVQGFDEQFF; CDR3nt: TGTGCCAGCAGTGTACAGGGATTTGATGAGCAGTTCTTC
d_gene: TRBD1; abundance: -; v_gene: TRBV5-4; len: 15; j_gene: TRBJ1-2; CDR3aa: CVSSLPAGGAYGYTF; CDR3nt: TGTGTCAGCAGCTTGCCCGCAGGGGGTGCCTATGGCTACACCTTC
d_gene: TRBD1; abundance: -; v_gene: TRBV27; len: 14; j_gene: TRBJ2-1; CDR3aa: CASRGQGARNEQFF; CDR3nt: TGTGCCAGCAGGGGACAGGGGGCGCGCAATGAGCAGTTCTTC
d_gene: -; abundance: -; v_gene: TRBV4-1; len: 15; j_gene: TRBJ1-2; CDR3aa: CASSQELRVYYGYTF; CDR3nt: TGCGCCAGCAGCCAAGAATTGAGGGTCTACTATGGCTACACCTTC
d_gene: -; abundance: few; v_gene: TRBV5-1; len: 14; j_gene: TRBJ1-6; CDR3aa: CASSLFQGNSPLHF; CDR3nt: TGCGCCAGCAGCTTGTTCCAGGGGAATTCACCCCTCCACTTT
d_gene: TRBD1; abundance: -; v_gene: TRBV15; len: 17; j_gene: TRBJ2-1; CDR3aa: CATSRPLQGWIEDEQFF; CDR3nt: TGTGCCACCAGCAGACCCTTACAGGGGTGGATAGAGGATGAGCAGTTCTTC
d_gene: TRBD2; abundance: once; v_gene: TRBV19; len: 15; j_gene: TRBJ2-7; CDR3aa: CASSISGLLSYEQYF; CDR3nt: TGTGCCAGTAGTATTTCGGGACTACTCTCCTACGAGCAGTACTTC
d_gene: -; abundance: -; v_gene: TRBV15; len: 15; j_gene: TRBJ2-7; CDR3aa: CATSRELGFSYEQYF; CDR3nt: TGTGCCACCAGCAGAGAACTCGGGTTCTCCTACGAGCAGTACTTC